Below are 26 T cell receptor beta chains sequenced from a single sample in a study of patients and donors after allogeneic stem cell transplantation (dated by TCRdb to 2018 to 2020). Libraries were built with RT-PCR. Sequencing instrument: NextSeq 550. Using fastp at Q25 and MiXCR, TCRdb reprocessed the public reads and kept productive beta chains. Each entry merges the rows of one CDR3 protein and shows their most common DNA and genes. In all, the sample holds under 200,000 distinct CDR3 sequences, and around 30% of those were seen once. 3.2% of the sample belongs to the ten largest clones. Sequencing was performed on blood, either unsorted or a sorted T cell fraction (not recorded which). The source of these receptors is a human donor who was either an allogeneic HSCT recipient or a stem cell or donor lymphocyte infusion donor (not recorded which). It is not recorded whose cells these are; they may come from a transplant donor.

This clonotype was recorded many times. This chain connects TRBV5-1 to TRBJ1-6; the D gene is possibly TRBD1 (5 bases). The CDR3 loop spans 13 amino acids. Trimming took off 4 bases at V and 18 bases at J, with 20 bases between the two ends. Germline lookup yields CDR1 SGHRS and CDR2 YFSETQ. DNA of the CDR3: TGCGCCAGCAGCGACCGGCCCGGGACCGTCAACCACTTT. It encodes CASSDRPGTVNHF.

CDR3 nucleotides: TGTGCCACCAGCGCTAGCGGGAGATGGGCAGATACGCAGTATTTT. As protein: CATSASGRWADTQYF. The rearrangement joins TRBV15 to TRBJ2-3; the match to TRBD2 covers 10 bases. Per the germline V gene, CDR1 is LNHNV and CDR2 is YYDKDF (reference sequence). This CDR3 comprises 15 residues. The ends lost 5 bases at V and 4 bases at J; junction bases unmatched: 6.

The chain combines TRBV9 with TRBJ2-1; D unresolved. This CDR3 region has 15 residues. Per germline, CDR1 SGDLS and CDR2 YYNGEE. Trimming pared 0 bases from V and 0 bases from J, leaving 7 bases between. The CDR3 sequence is CASSVEGYSYNEQFF. CDR3 in DNA: TGTGCCAGCAGCGTAGAAGGGTACTCCTACAATGAGCAGTTCTTC.

The rearrangement links TRBV5-1 to TRBJ2-2, with D perhaps assigned TRBD1 or TRBD2 (5 bases each). Trimming shortened V by 4 bases and J by 9 bases, and 13 bases separated the two germline ends. The CDR3 extends over 13 amino acids. In germline, CDR1 is SGHRS, CDR2 YFSETQ. As DNA, the CDR3 is TGCGCCAGCAGCGTGGGGACCTCCCGGGAGCTGTTTTTT. Protein product: CASSVGTSRELFF.

J is TRBJ1-1 and V is TRBV4-2; D gene unclear. Germline V lookup: CDR1 LGHNA, CDR2 YNFKEQ. The CDR3 has 17 residues. The ends were cut back, 1 base at V and 5 bases at J, with 20 bases in the middle. CDR3 sequence (DNA): TGTGCCAGCAGCCAAGGCCAAGAATCGGCCTGGGGTACTGAAGCTTTCTTT. It encodes CASSQGQESAWGTEAFF.

This clonotype was counted only a few times. In nucleotides, the CDR3 is TGTGCCAGTAGTATAGCTGGAGCGACAAGAAGCGATGAGCAGTTCTTC. Its protein is CASSIAGATRSDEQFF. The V call is TRBV19, the J call TRBJ2-1, with D unclear. Germline V gives CDR1 LNHDA, CDR2 SQIVND (reference sequence). The V end lost 1 base, the J end lost 8 bases, and 18 bases lay between the germline ends. The CDR3 loop spans 16 amino acids.

A few counts support this clonotype. The J gene is TRBJ1-5, the V gene TRBV5-1; D gene uncertain. The germline V gene encodes CDR1 SGHRS and CDR2 YFSETQ. The ends were cut back, 0 bases at V and 4 bases at J, with 8 bases in the middle. The CDR3 is 14 residues long. The CDR3 DNA reads as TGCGCCAGCAGCTTGGTGCATTCGAATCAGCCCCAGCATTTT. This encodes CASSLVHSNQPQHF.

The chain links TRBV7-2 to TRBJ2-3; D remains unclear. The V gene's germline CDR1 is SGHTA and CDR2 FQGNSA. V was cut by 5 bases and J by 5 bases, with 8 bases left in between. This CDR3 region has 12 residues. The CDR3 nucleotides are TGTGCCAGCAGCAGCTACCAAGATACGCAGTATTTT. Its translation: CASSSYQDTQYF.

This clonotype was seen a few times. This sequence joins TRBV20-1 and TRBJ1-1; 9 bases match TRBD1. The CDR3 has 15 amino acids. The germline CDR1 and CDR2 sequences are DFQATT and SNEGSKA (reference sequence). V gave up 5 bases and J gave up 4 bases; unmatched junction bases: 11. The DNA of the CDR3 is TGCAGTGCTCACATTACAGGGGGCAGAGGCACTGAAGCTTTCTTT. This codes for CSAHITGGRGTEAFF.

V gene TRBV4-2 combines with J gene TRBJ2-7; 10 bases are shared with TRBD1. V shed 3 bases, J shed 4 bases, and the junction held 3 bases outside the gene matches. CDR3 length: 14 amino acids. Per the germline V gene, CDR1 is LGHNA and CDR2 is YNFKEQ. CDR3 in amino acids: CASSQDRGEYEQYF. The CDR3, as DNA: TGTGCCAGCAGCCAGGACAGGGGGGAGTACGAGCAGTACTTC.

This clonotype occurred a few times. The V and J genes are TRBV7-9 and TRBJ2-7, with D possibly matching TRBD2 (6 bases). CDR3 length: 15 amino acids. Per the germline V gene, CDR1 is SEHNR and CDR2 is FQNEAQ (reference sequence). V was shortened by 5 bases and J by 4 bases, with 18 bases between the two germline ends. This chain's CDR3 is CASSLRASAFYEQYF. CDR3 nucleotides: TGTGCCAGCAGCCTTAGGGCTAGCGCGTTTTACGAGCAGTACTTC.

This chain links TRBV10-3 with TRBJ1-1, with D possibly matching TRBD1 (5 bases). The ends were cut back, 1 base at V and 1 base at J, with 10 bases in the middle. Per the germline V gene, CDR1 is ENHRY and CDR2 is SYGVKD. The CDR3 extends over 15 amino acids. In DNA, the CDR3 is TGTGCCATCAGTGAGTTACAGGCGGGGAACACTGAAGCTTTCTTT. Translating it yields CAISELQAGNTEAFF.

This chain links TRBV9 with TRBJ2-5, with 10 nucleotides matching TRBD2. Germline V gene sequence: CDR1 SGDLS, CDR2 YYNGEE. The CDR3 spans 16 residues. Germline trimming cut 4 bases from V and 6 bases from J; bases unmatched to any gene: 12. This CDR3 is CASSPPLAGVGKTQYF. CDR3 nucleotide sequence: TGTGCCAGCAGCCCACCTCTAGCGGGAGTGGGAAAGACCCAGTACTTC.

This clonotype was found a few times. The chain has TRBV5-1 and TRBJ1-2; D gene ambiguous. This CDR3 spans 14 amino acids. Germline V CDR1 and CDR2: SGHRS, YFSETQ. Trimming removed 2 bases from V and 8 bases from J, with 16 bases in between. The DNA for the CDR3 is TGCGCCAGCAGCTTCGGCCCGGTAGACGACGGCTACACCTTC. Its translation is CASSFGPVDDGYTF.

The CDR3 sequence: CASSKKRWKTGYTF. The CDR3 bases are TGTGCCAGCAGCAAAAAGAGGTGGAAAACTGGCTACACCTTC. V gene TRBV21-1 combines with J gene TRBJ1-2. TRBV21-1 is annotated as a pseudogene. This CDR3 is built from 14 residues.

The genes are TRBV11-2 and TRBJ2-6; D remains unclear. CDR1 and CDR2 (germline): SGHAT, FQNNGV. The CDR3 totals 16 residues. V was trimmed by 3 bases and J by 0 bases, leaving 9 bases between them. CDR3: CASSFSLYSGANVLTF. CDR3 DNA: TGTGCCAGCAGCTTTTCCCTCTACTCTGGGGCCAACGTCCTGACTTTC.

CDR3 in DNA: TGTGCCAGCAGGGTAGGACAGTCCCGAAACACCATATATTTT. Amino acid sequence: CASRVGQSRNTIYF. The chain links TRBV2 to TRBJ1-3; a possible D gene is TRBD1 (6 bases). Germline CDR1 reads SNHLY; CDR2 reads FYNNEI. V lost 6 bases and J lost 5, with 14 bases in between. The CDR3 is made up of 14 amino acids.

The chain employs TRBV6-2 or TRBV6-3 and TRBJ1-2; the D is unclear. The CDR3 is 12 residues long. The V gene lost 7 bases and the J gene lost 5 bases, with 11 bases spanning the gap. In germline, CDR1 is MNHEY, CDR2 SVGEGT. The CDR3 DNA reads TGTGCCAGCACTTCAGTCTCGTATGGCTACACCTTC. It codes for CASTSVSYGYTF.

This chain links TRBV12-3 or TRBV12-4 with TRBJ1-1, with D perhaps TRBD1 (6 bases). The ends were cut back, 3 bases at V and 8 bases at J, with 16 bases in the middle. The CDR3 totals 14 residues. CDR3 sequence: CASSFRTANREAFF. The CDR3 DNA follows: TGTGCCAGCAGTTTCCGGACAGCAAACAGGGAAGCTTTCTTT.

The rearrangement joins TRBV12-3 or TRBV12-4 to TRBJ2-7; 8 bases match TRBD1. CDR3 length equals 14 residues. V was pared by 6 bases and J by 2 bases, with 6 bases of the junction left unmatched. The CDR3 protein is CASRRQGPTYEQYF. In DNA form, the CDR3 reads TGTGCCAGCAGGAGACAGGGGCCGACCTACGAGCAGTACTTC.

This clonotype came up a few times. The chain has TRBV7-2 and TRBJ1-5; possibly TRBD1 for D (5 bases). The CDR3 runs 13 residues. The V end was cut by 6 bases, the J end by 4 bases, with 10 bases between. Germline V gene lookup returns CDR1 SGHTA and CDR2 FQGNSA. The CDR3: CASSWKGNQPQHF. As DNA, the CDR3 is TGTGCCAGCAGTTGGAAGGGGAATCAGCCCCAGCATTTT.

The table lists this clonotype with many counts. The gene calls are TRBV13 and TRBJ1-1; D gene uncertain. The CDR3 runs to 12 residues. V lost 3 bases and J 3 bases, leaving 5 bases between the germline ends. The V gene's germline CDR1 is PRHDT and CDR2 FYEKMQ (reference sequence). The CDR3: CASSFWDTEAFF. As DNA, the CDR3 is TGTGCCAGCAGCTTTTGGGACACTGAAGCTTTCTTT. The full variable domain, in which reference TRBV13 and TRBJ1-1 provide the parts outside the CDR3, is AAGVIQSPRHLIKEKRETATLKCYPIPRHDTVYWYQQGPGQDPQFLISFYEKMQSDKGSIPDRFSAQQFSDYHSELNMSSLELGDSALYFCASSFWDTEAFFGQGTRLTVV.

The chain links TRBV4-2 to TRBJ2-5; TRBD1 matches at 7 bases. Germline V gives CDR1 LGHNA, CDR2 YNFKEQ. The CDR3 is 17 amino acids. Germline trimming cut 3 bases from V and 2 bases from J; bases unmatched to any gene: 12. The CDR3, as DNA: TGTGCCAGCAGCCAGTTGATCCACGGGACAGATCAAGAGACCCAGTACTTC. Amino acid sequence: CASSQLIHGTDQETQYF.

The table lists this clonotype with a few counts. The CDR3 bases are TGCGCCAGCAGCCAAGACAGTTACGGTTATACGCAGTATTTT. Amino acid sequence: CASSQDSYGYTQYF. The genes are TRBV4-3 and TRBJ2-3; D unclear. The CDR3 is 14 amino acids. Trimming removed 0 bases at V and 7 bases at J, with 11 bases between. Germline assignment: CDR1 LGHNA and CDR2 YSLEER.

V gene TRBV12-3 or TRBV12-4 combines with J gene TRBJ2-2; D might be TRBD2 (6 bases). This CDR3 is 15 amino acids long. Trimming removed 7 bases at V and 2 bases at J, with 14 bases between. Written as DNA, the CDR3 is TGTGCCAGCATCCTTAGCGGTGCAAACACCGGGGAGCTGTTTTTT. This translates into CASILSGANTGELFF.

In this sample, this clonotype turned up a few times. The V and J genes are TRBV9 and TRBJ2-5, with 11 bases matching TRBD2. This CDR3 contains 15 residues. Trimming removed 3 bases from V and 1 base from J; junction bases left unmatched: 2. CDR1 is SGDLS and CDR2 is YYNGEE in the germline V gene. CDR3 sequence reads: CASSASGRPQETQYF. The CDR3 DNA follows: TGTGCCAGCAGCGCTAGCGGGAGGCCCCAAGAGACCCAGTACTTC.